This T cell receptor (beta chain) comes out of a study of T-cell reconstitution after alpha-beta-depleted transplantation in children. Germline V gives CDR1 PRHDT, CDR2 FYEKMQ (reference sequence). V shed 3 bases, J shed 8 bases, and the junction held 10 bases outside the gene matches. The CDR3 loop spans 15 amino acids. Researchers prepared the TCRbeta library using unique molecular identifiers, the study reports. TCRdb processed the PCR reads anew with MiXCR; each CDR3 protein has one entry. The table records 200,000 or so distinct CDR3 sequences, roughly 6% of them present only once. This clonotype has only a few counts.

Here the sequenced sample was PBMCs, taken before TCRalphabeta/CD19-depleted stem cell transplant. The receptor was derived from a girl less than two years old with combined immunodeficiency, due to receive a stem cell transplant. The chain joins TRBV13 to TRBJ2-1; 7 bases line up with TRBD2. CDR3 protein: CASSLTGRAADEQFF. For the CDR3, the DNA is TGTGCCAGCAGCTTGACGGGGAGGGCGGCGGATGAGCAGTTCTTC.